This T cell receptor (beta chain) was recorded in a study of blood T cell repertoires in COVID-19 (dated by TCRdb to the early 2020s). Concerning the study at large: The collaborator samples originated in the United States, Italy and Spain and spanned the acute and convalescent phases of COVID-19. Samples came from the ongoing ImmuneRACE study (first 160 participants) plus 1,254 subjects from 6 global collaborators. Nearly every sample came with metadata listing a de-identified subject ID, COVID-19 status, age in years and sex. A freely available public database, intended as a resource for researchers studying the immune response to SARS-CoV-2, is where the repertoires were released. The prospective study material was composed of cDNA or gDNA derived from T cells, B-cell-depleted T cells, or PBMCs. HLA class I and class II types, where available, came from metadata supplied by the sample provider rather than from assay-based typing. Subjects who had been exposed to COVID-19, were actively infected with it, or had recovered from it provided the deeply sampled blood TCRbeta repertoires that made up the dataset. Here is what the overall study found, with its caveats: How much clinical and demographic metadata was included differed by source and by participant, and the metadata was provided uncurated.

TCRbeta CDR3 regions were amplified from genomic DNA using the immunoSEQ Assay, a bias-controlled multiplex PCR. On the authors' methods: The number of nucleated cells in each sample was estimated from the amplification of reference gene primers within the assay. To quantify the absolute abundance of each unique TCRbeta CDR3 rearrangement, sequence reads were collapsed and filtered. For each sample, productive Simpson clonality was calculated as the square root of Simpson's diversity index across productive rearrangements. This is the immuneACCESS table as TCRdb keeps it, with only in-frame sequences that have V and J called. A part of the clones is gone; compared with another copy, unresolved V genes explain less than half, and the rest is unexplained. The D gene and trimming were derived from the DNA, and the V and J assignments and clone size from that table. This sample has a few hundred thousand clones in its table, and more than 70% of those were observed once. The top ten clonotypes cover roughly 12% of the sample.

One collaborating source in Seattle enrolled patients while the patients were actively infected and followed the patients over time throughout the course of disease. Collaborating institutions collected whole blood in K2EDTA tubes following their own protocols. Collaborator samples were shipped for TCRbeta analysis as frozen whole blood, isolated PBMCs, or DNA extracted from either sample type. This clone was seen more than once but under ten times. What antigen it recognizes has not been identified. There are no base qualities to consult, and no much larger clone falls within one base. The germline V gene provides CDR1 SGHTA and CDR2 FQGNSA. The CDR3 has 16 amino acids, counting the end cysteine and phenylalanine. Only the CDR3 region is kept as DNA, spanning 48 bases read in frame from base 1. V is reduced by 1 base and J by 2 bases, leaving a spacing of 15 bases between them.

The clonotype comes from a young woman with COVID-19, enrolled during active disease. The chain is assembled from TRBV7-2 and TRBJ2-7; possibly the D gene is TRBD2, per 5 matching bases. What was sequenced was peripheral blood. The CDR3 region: CASSLVSAGSTYEQYF. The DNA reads TGTGCCAGCAGCTTAGTATCGGCGGGCTCTACCTACGAGCAGTACTTC.